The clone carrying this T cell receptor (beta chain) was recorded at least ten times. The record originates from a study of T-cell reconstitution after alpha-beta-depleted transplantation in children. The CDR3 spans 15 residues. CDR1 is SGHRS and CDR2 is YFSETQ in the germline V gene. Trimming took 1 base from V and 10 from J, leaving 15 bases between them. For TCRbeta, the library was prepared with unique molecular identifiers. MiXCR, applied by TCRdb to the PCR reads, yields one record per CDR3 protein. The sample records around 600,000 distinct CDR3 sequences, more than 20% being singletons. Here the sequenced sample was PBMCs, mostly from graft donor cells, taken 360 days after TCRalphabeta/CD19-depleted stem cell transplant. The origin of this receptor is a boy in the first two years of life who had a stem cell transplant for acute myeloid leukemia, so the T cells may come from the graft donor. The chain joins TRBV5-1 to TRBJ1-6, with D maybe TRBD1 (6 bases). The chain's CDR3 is CASSLQEQGKSPLHF. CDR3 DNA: TGCGCCAGCAGCTTGCAGGAACAGGGTAAATCACCCCTCCACTTT.